These T cell receptor beta chains were read from a single sample in a study of T cell responses to AZD1222 COVID-19 vaccine. Sequencing used immunoSEQ multiplex PCR; TCRdb keeps in-frame clones, though not all of them. The table shows roughly 100,000 clones, with approximately 84% occurring only once. The source material was peripheral blood, sampled on day 0 of AZD1222 vaccination. The receptors shown here come from an adult in good health. CDR3s include the opening cysteine and the closing phenylalanine or tryptophan. The D gene is left open where the match is weak. Not all rows give a size; the values are once, few, many and, for expanded clones, a class.

few | TRBJ2-5 | 14 | TRBV18 | - | TGTGCCAGCTCACCGAATTTGTTCCAAGAGACCCAGTACTTC | CASSPNLFQETQYF
- | TRBJ1-4 | 16 | TRBV27 | - | TGTGCCAGCAACGTGGGGAGGACGTTAGAGGTCGGAAAACTGTTTTTT | CASNVGRTLEVGKLFF
- | TRBJ1-1 | 11 | TRBV18 | - | TGTGCCTCGCTCAGTGACACTGAAGCTTTCTTT | CASLSDTEAFF
- | TRBJ1-5 | 17 | TRBV5-6 | TRBD1 | TGTGCCAGCAGCTCACAGGGGACACCTAATAGCAATCAGCCCCAGCATTTT | CASSSQGTPNSNQPQHF
- | TRBJ1-3 | 14 | TRBV5-1 | - | TGCGCCAGCAGCTTTGTTGGGGTTGGAAACACCATATATTTT | CASSFVGVGNTIYF
- | TRBJ2-5 | 15 | TRBV6-2/TRBV6-3 | - | TGTGCCAGCAGCCTCCGGGGCGGGGACCAAGAGACCCAGTACTTC | CASSLRGGDQETQYF
- | TRBJ2-1 | 15 | TRBV5-1 | - | TGCGCCAGCAGCTTGTGGGAAGGGGGTTACAATGAGCAGTTCTTC | CASSLWEGGYNEQFF
- | TRBJ1-3 | 14 | TRBV5-1 | - | TGCGCCAGCAGCGAGGTTAGCTCTGGAAACACCATATATTTT | CASSEVSSGNTIYF
- | TRBJ1-5 | 17 | TRBV4-2 | - | TGTGCCAGCAGCCAAGAGGGGTGGTCGGCGCGCAATCAGCCCCAGCATTTT | CASSQEGWSARNQPQHF
- | TRBJ2-7 | 13 | TRBV30 | - | TGTGCCGGGGAGGGGACAGTAAACAACGAGCAGTACTTC | CAGEGTVNNEQYF
- | TRBJ1-1 | 14 | TRBV7-9 | - | TGTGCCAGCAGCTTAAGTCTTCTGGGCACTGAAGCTTTCTTT | CASSLSLLGTEAFF
- | TRBJ2-5 | 17 | TRBV14 | - | TGTGCCAGCAGCCCCTACCAGGGGAACGTTCATCAAGAGACCCAGTACTTC | CASSPYQGNVHQETQYF
- | TRBJ2-7 | 14 | TRBV28 | TRBD1 | TGTGCCAGCACCCCCAGGGGGACAACCTACGAGCAGTACTTC | CASTPRGTTYEQYF
- | TRBJ2-7 | 13 | TRBV9 | - | TGTGCCAGCAGCGTAAGGTTCCGCTACGAGCAGTACTTC | CASSVRFRYEQYF
- | TRBJ2-3 | 16 | TRBV5-1 | - | TGCGCCAGCAGCTTGACCGGGAGCCCCGGCACAGATACGCAGTATTTT | CASSLTGSPGTDTQYF
- | TRBJ2-5 | 14 | TRBV3-1/TRBV3-2 | - | TGTGCCAGCGGATTAGTGGGTTTCCAAGAGACCCAGTACTTC | CASGLVGFQETQYF
once | TRBJ1-1 | 13 | TRBV5-1 | - | TGCGCCAGCAGCTTGGTTGCGGACACTGAAGCTTTCTTT | CASSLVADTEAFF
- | TRBJ1-4 | 16 | TRBV27 | TRBD1 | TGTGCCAGCAGCCGATGGGGGGACAGGATAAATGAAAAACTGTTTTTT | CASSRWGDRINEKLFF
once | TRBJ1-2 | 14 | TRBV6-1 | TRBD1 | TGTGCCAGCAGTGAAGCGAGGGCAGGGGGTGGCTACACCTTC | CASSEARAGGGYTF
- | TRBJ1-1 | 17 | TRBV3-1/TRBV3-2 | TRBD1 | TGTGCCAGCAGCCAGTCTCCTACAGGGGTCATGAACACTGAAGCTTTCTTT | CASSQSPTGVMNTEAFF
- | TRBJ2-5 | 17 | TRBV28 | TRBD2 | TGTGCCAGCAGTCTCTACCCCAGCGGGAGGGTTAAAAAGACCCAGTACTTC | CASSLYPSGRVKKTQYF
- | TRBJ2-3 | 18 | TRBV7-9 | - | TGTGCCAGCAGCTTAGATCCGATCTCTAGCGACGGCACAGATACGCAGTATTTT | CASSLDPISSDGTDTQYF
- | TRBJ1-6 | 17 | TRBV19 | TRBD1 | TGTGCCAGTAGTATAGACTCCGGGACAGCCCATAATTGGCCCCTCCACTTT | CASSIDSGTAHNWPLHF
- | TRBJ2-5 | 16 | TRBV19 | TRBD1 | TGTGCCAGTAGTATGGTGACAGGGGAGTACCAAGAGACCCAGTACTTC | CASSMVTGEYQETQYF
once | TRBJ2-3 | 15 | TRBV10-1 | - | TGCGCCAGCAGAGCGAGAACCTCCACGCTAGATACGCAGTATTTT | CASRARTSTLDTQYF
few | TRBJ1-2 | 13 | TRBV7-2 | - | TGTGCCAGCAGCTTAGAGGGTGCGCGTGGCTACACCTTC | CASSLEGARGYTF
- | TRBJ1-5 | 13 | TRBV6-4 | - | TGTGCCAGCAGCCCAGAGGCGAGGCAGCCCCAGCATTTT | CASSPEARQPQHF
- | TRBJ2-1 | 14 | TRBV24-1 | - | TGTGCCACCAGTCCAGGGGACTCCTACAATGAGCAGTTCTTC | CATSPGDSYNEQFF
- | TRBJ1-2 | 14 | TRBV29-1 | - | TGCAGCGTTGAGTTCGGGGGTGAACTGCATGGCTACACCTTC | CSVEFGGELHGYTF
- | TRBJ2-7 | 17 | TRBV3-1/TRBV3-2 | - | TGTGCCAGCAGCCAAGATGAGGAACGGAACCTCTCCTACGAGCAGTACTTC | CASSQDEERNLSYEQYF
- | TRBJ1-2 | 12 | TRBV28 | - | TGTGCCAGCCAGGGGAGTGGCTATGGCTACACCTTC | CASQGSGYGYTF
- | TRBJ2-3 | 13 | TRBV5-1 | - | TGCGCCAGCAGCTCGATCTTGGCAGATACGCAGTATTTT | CASSSILADTQYF
- | TRBJ2-1 | 15 | TRBV4-1 | - | TGCGCCAGCAGCCAATTCGAGTTTGATCGCAATGAGCAGTTCTTC | CASSQFEFDRNEQFF
- | TRBJ1-2 | 14 | TRBV4-2 | - | TGTGCCAGCAGCCAAGAGGGGGGACCACATGGCTACACCTTC | CASSQEGGPHGYTF
- | TRBJ2-5 | 12 | TRBV10-2 | - | TGCGCCAGCAGTGCCCCTTTCTATGTCCAGTACTTC | CASSAPFYVQYF
once | TRBJ2-1 | 15 | TRBV7-9 | - | TGTGCCAGCAGCCCCCGGGACGGCTCCTACAATGAGCAGTTCTTC | CASSPRDGSYNEQFF
- | TRBJ1-1 | 14 | TRBV7-8 | - | TGTGCCAGCAGTGGACAGCCCACGAACACTGAAGCTTTCTTT | CASSGQPTNTEAFF
- | TRBJ2-7 | 13 | TRBV4-1 | - | TGCGCCAGCAGCCTCTCGGGGCTCTACGAGCAGTACTTC | CASSLSGLYEQYF
- | TRBJ1-5 | 21 | TRBV27 | TRBD1 | TGTGCCAGCAGCCATAAGACAGGGGGTCCCGTTACTCTTAATAGCAATCAGCCCCAGCATTTT | CASSHKTGGPVTLNSNQPQHF
- | TRBJ2-1 | 15 | TRBV7-6 | TRBD1 | TGTGCCAGCAGCAAAAACAGGGGGCCAAATAATGAGCAGTTCTTC | CASSKNRGPNNEQFF
- | TRBJ1-3 | 13 | TRBV30 | - | TGTGGGCGTGGGAGTAGCTCTGGAAACACCATATATTTT | CGRGSSSGNTIYF
- | TRBJ1-2 | 14 | TRBV15 | - | TGTGCCACCAGCAGACCCGGGACCTACTATGGCTACACCTTC | CATSRPGTYYGYTF
- | TRBJ2-3 | 15 | TRBV19 | - | TGTGCCAGTAGTATTGAACTTAGCGGTGGAGATACGCAGTATTTT | CASSIELSGGDTQYF